This TCR beta chain was sequenced for a study of T cell repertoires in cytomegalovirus infection. Study at large: Public TCR beta signatures marked donors with CMV infection and the matching HLA.

A single record per CDR3 protein comes from TCRdb applying MiXCR to the reads. The sample contains around 360,000 distinct CDR3 sequences, approximately 30% of which appear only once. As for this clonotype: Its antigen is still unknown.

Trimming took 5 bases from V and 0 from J; bases not matched to a gene: 2. The CDR3 totals 16 residues. Germline CDR1 is MNHNY and CDR2 is SVGAGI (reference sequence). Overall study findings and caveats: The study identified carriers of CMV plus the relevant HLA from cumulative public TCR beta family frequency. Dominating the ex vivo response were HLA-C-restricted CMV-specific TCR beta clonotypes.

The rearrangement joins TRBV6-6 to TRBJ2-1; TRBD2 aligns across 12 bases. This TCR came from a human donor in good health (CMV status not recorded). Some clones in this sample may be carry-over from other donors' samples. The material was cultured PBMCs, obtained from culture after CMV antigen stimulation. CDR3 protein: CASSPSGRASYNEQFF. The CDR3 DNA sequence: TGTGCCAGCAGTCCTAGCGGGAGGGCCTCCTACAATGAGCAGTTCTTC.